This T cell receptor beta chain was found in a study of Ad26.COV2.S vaccination and SARS-CoV-2 variants. Study details: It was the COV1001 Ad26.COV2.S trial arm that included the donor. Once or twice, 56 days apart, Ad26.COV2.S was delivered intramuscularly.

To note about this clone: Its specificity is not known.

Germline assignment: CDR1 SNHLY and CDR2 FYNNEI. V gave up 5 bases and J gave up 6 bases, with 16 bases separating them. This CDR3 is built from 14 residues. The protocol was immunoSEQ multiplex PCR, while the TCRdb copy is restricted to in-frame clones and leaves out a portion. The sample shows about 370,000 clones, around 91% of them seen only once. Broader study findings: Vaccinated and placebo-treated recipients had similar non-spike TCR breadth. After vaccination, reports described spike-specific CD8+ and CD4+ T cell responses as showing substantial breadth.

Treatment meaning: about 20 received Ad26.COV2.S at low or high dose, single or two shots; a few received placebo; per-sample allocation not given. Day 63 after the first injection of vaccine or placebo was the sampling time. The clonotype comes from a person aged 18-65 years who received the Ad26.COV2.S COVID-19 vaccine or a placebo. Sequenced here: peripheral blood, sampled in a trial of Ad26.COV2.S vaccine versus placebo. The V call is TRBV2, the J call TRBJ1-2, with D possibly TRBD1 on 6 matching bases. CDR3: CASSTRQARDGYTF. In DNA form, the CDR3 reads TGTGCCAGCAGTACGCGACAGGCCCGGGATGGCTACACCTTC.